This T cell receptor (beta chain) was sequenced in a study of cytotoxic CD8 clonotypes in ibrutinib-treated CLL. Overall study findings and caveats: With treatment, public clonotypes, which were uncommon, either contracted or remained stable.

A 1 in 200,000 to 1 in 1 million T cell depth was the sequencing target. The protocol was immunoSEQ multiplex PCR, while the TCRdb copy is restricted to in-frame clones and leaves out a portion. The sample includes roughly 180,000 clones, less than 85% of them seen just once. Details on this clone: The antigen remains unidentified.

CDR3 length equals 14 residues. The V end was cut by 1 base, the J end by 4 bases, with 10 bases between. Germline V gene data show CDR1 as MDHEN and CDR2 as SYDVKM. This rearrangement joins TRBV28 to TRBJ1-2; D is undetermined. This receptor was identified in a human donor with chronic lymphocytic leukemia. The sequencing here drew on PBMCs, taken after 24 months of ibrutinib treatment. The CDR3 DNA reads as TGTGCCAGCAGTTTATCCGACGGATTCTATGGCTACACCTTC. Translated, it gives CASSLSDGFYGYTF.